The 18 T cell receptor beta chains listed next were all sequenced from one sample in a study of blood T cells in healthy people across ages. It was with a sample-barcoded 5' primer and a J-beta primer mix that a second PCR of about 7 to 12 cycles was run. TCRdb fed the 5' RACE reads into MiXCR, producing one record per CDR3 protein. The sample consists of 780,000 or so distinct CDR3 sequences, around 50% of them appearing once. Input material: blood. All receptors derive from a middle-aged man in good health.

The chain recombines TRBV20-1 with TRBJ2-3; D gene unclear. In germline, CDR1 is DFQATT, CDR2 SNEGSKA (reference sequence). This CDR3 has 14 residues. V lost 5 bases and J 0 bases, leaving 12 bases between the germline ends. This chain's CDR3 is CSAARGPSTDTQYF. The CDR3 nucleotides read TGCAGTGCTGCCCGTGGGCCTAGCACAGATACGCAGTATTTT.

This clonotype was counted only a few times. This chain links TRBV28 with TRBJ2-4, with 10 positions matching TRBD1. The tail of the sequence fits TRBJ2-7 better, so the J call may be wrong. CDR3 length equals 21 residues. CDR1 is MDHEN and CDR2 is SYDVKM in the germline V gene. The CDR3 DNA follows: TGTGCCAGCAACCCGGGGCCGGGACAGGGGAGGTTCGGGGCTACCTCTTACGAGCAGTACTTC. It translates to CASNPGPGQGRFGATSYEQYF.

This clonotype has more than one count but fewer than ten. The V call is TRBV4-1, the J call TRBJ2-1; 8 nucleotides agree with TRBD2. CDR1 and CDR2 from the germline V gene are MGHRA and YSYEKL. The V gene end was trimmed by 1 base and the J gene end by 7 bases; junction bases not matched to a gene: 6. The CDR3 extends over 15 amino acids. CDR3 loop: CASSQAGGAWNEQFF. The CDR3 nucleotides read TGCGCCAGCAGCCAAGCCGGGGGGGCGTGGAATGAGCAGTTCTTC.

CDR3 region: CASSSRGQAKKETQYF. The CDR3 bases are TGTGCCAGCAGCTCGAGGGGACAGGCAAAAAAAGAGACCCAGTACTTC. The J gene is TRBJ2-5, the V gene TRBV7-9; 8 positions match TRBD1. Per germline, CDR1 SEHNR and CDR2 FQNEAQ (reference sequence). V gave up 4 bases and J gave up 3 bases; unmatched junction bases: 10. The CDR3 has 16 residues.

V and J are TRBV3-1 and TRBJ2-7; TRBD2 is a possible D gene (5 bases). The ends were cut back, 4 bases at V and 7 bases at J, with 20 bases in the middle. The CDR3 covers 15 residues. CDR1 is LGHDT and CDR2 is YNNKEL in the germline V gene (reference sequence). CDR3 sequence (DNA): TGTGCCAGCAGCCCCAAAGCATCCGGGATGGGGGAGCAGTACTTC. Amino acids: CASSPKASGMGEQYF.

The chain employs TRBV4-1 and TRBJ2-7, with unresolved D. The length of the CDR3 is 14 residues. V was clipped by 1 base and J by 2 bases, with 9 bases between them. Germline V gene data show CDR1 as MGHRA and CDR2 as YSYEKL. CDR3 protein: CASSQVNGPYEQYF. The CDR3 nucleotides read TGCGCCAGCAGCCAAGTTAACGGCCCCTACGAGCAGTACTTC.

This clonotype has a single count. The chain is built from TRBV6-6 and TRBJ2-1; 9 bases are shared with TRBD1. Trimming cost V 7 bases and J 3 bases; bases outside gene matches: 4. There are 14 residues in the CDR3. CDR1 MNHNY and CDR2 SVGAGI come from the germline V gene (reference sequence). CDR3 in amino acids: CASKETGGYNEQFF. Written as DNA, the CDR3 is TGTGCCAGCAAGGAGACAGGGGGCTACAATGAGCAGTTCTTC.

The chain is built from TRBV20-1 and TRBJ2-7; unclear D gene. This CDR3 is built from 16 residues. Germline lookup yields CDR1 DFQATT and CDR2 SNEGSKA (reference sequence). The V end lost 0 bases, the J end lost 4 bases, and 19 bases lay between the germline ends. As DNA, the CDR3 is TGCAGTGCTAGAGATCGATCCTCCCTCTTATCTTACGAGCAGTACTTC. Amino acids: CSARDRSSLLSYEQYF.

The chain joins TRBV27 to TRBJ1-6; D perhaps matches TRBD1 (5 bases). The germline V gene has CDR1 MNHEY and CDR2 SMNVEV (reference sequence). Trimming took off 5 bases at V and 9 bases at J, with 14 bases between the two ends. There are 14 residues in the CDR3. For the CDR3, the DNA is TGTGCCAGCAGTGTGGGAGGGGTTACTTCACCCCTCCACTTT. This sequence encodes CASSVGGVTSPLHF.

The rearrangement uses TRBV6-1 and TRBJ2-3; D is perhaps TRBD1 (5 bases). The CDR3 runs to 15 residues. V lost 3 bases, J lost 5 bases, and 15 bases lay in between. CDR1 MNHNS and CDR2 SASEGT come from the germline V gene. The CDR3 loop is CASSDTWGRIDTQYF. CDR3 coding DNA: TGTGCCAGCAGTGATACCTGGGGCCGTATAGATACGCAGTATTTT.

The V and J genes are TRBV7-8 and TRBJ1-5, with D hard to call. CDR1 SGHVS and CDR2 FQNEAQ come from the germline V gene. Trimming removed 4 bases at V and 0 bases at J, with 16 bases between. This CDR3 contains 17 residues. Here the CDR3 reads CASSSSPNRNSNQPQHF. The DNA of the CDR3 is TGTGCCAGCAGCTCCTCCCCTAATCGGAATAGCAATCAGCCCCAGCATTTT.

J is TRBJ2-5 and V is TRBV29-1, with a tentative D call TRBD2 (6 bases). V was trimmed by 5 bases and J by 4 bases, leaving 11 bases between them. This CDR3 has 12 residues. The germline V gene has CDR1 SQVTM and CDR2 ANQGSEA. The CDR3 DNA reads as TGCAGCGTTTATCAGGGAGGAGAGACCCAGTACTTC. It translates to CSVYQGGETQYF.

This clonotype was counted between two and nine times. This chain joins TRBV7-9 and TRBJ2-1, with no clear D. The CDR3 consists of 11 residues. Germline V CDR1 and CDR2: SEHNR, FQNEAQ (reference sequence). The germline V and J ends were trimmed by 6 bases and 9 bases, with 9 bases remaining between them. CDR3 sequence (DNA): TGTGCCAGCAGATTTGCAACTGAGCAGTTCTTC. It specifies CASRFATEQFF.

This clonotype was detected only a few times. J is TRBJ2-3 and V is TRBV7-2; TRBD2 matches at 10 bases. Germline CDR1 is SGHTA and CDR2 is FQGNSA. This CDR3 comprises 15 residues. The ends lost 2 bases at V and 4 bases at J; junction bases unmatched: 3. The CDR3 sequence: CASSLSGRAADTQYF. CDR3 DNA sequence: TGTGCCAGCAGCTTAAGCGGGAGGGCAGCAGATACGCAGTATTTT.

The table lists this clonotype with many counts. This chain joins TRBV11-2 and TRBJ1-1; a weak D match, TRBD1 (6 bases). Trimming pared 3 bases from V and 10 bases from J, leaving 9 bases between. Germline V gene sequence: CDR1 SGHAT, CDR2 FQNNGV. The CDR3 covers 11 residues. The DNA for the CDR3 is TGTGCCAGCAGCTTGGGACAAGGAGCTTTCTTT. Translating gives CASSLGQGAFF.

The rearrangement uses TRBV11-3 and TRBJ2-1, with 7 bases identical to TRBD2. With 8 bases clipped from V and 0 bases from J, the junction kept 7 bases outside the gene matches. The germline CDR1 and CDR2 sequences are SGHNT and YENEEA. CDR3 length equals 15 residues. CDR3: CASEAGLSSYNEQFF. Here the CDR3 DNA reads TGTGCCAGCGAAGCGGGACTCAGCTCCTACAATGAGCAGTTCTTC.

CDR3 region: CSAGTSGSGSYNEQFF. The CDR3 coding sequence is TGCAGTGCCGGGACTAGCGGGAGCGGTTCCTACAATGAGCAGTTCTTC. The chain carries TRBV20-1 and TRBJ2-1; TRBD2 matches at 14 bases. The V segment lost 6 bases and the J segment 1 base; nucleotides outside the gene matches: 5. Germline CDR1 reads DFQATT; CDR2 reads SNEGSKA (reference sequence). The CDR3 runs to 16 residues.

This clonotype has just a few counts. The chain is built from TRBV11-2 and TRBJ1-1, with a weak D call TRBD1 (6 bases). CDR3 length: 14 residues. V was pared by 1 base and J by 4 bases, with 10 bases between. Germline loops: CDR1 SGHAT, CDR2 FQNNGV. As DNA, the CDR3 is TGTGCCAGCAGCTTAGTCTCAGGGGCCACTGAAGCTTTCTTT. Translated: CASSLVSGATEAFF.